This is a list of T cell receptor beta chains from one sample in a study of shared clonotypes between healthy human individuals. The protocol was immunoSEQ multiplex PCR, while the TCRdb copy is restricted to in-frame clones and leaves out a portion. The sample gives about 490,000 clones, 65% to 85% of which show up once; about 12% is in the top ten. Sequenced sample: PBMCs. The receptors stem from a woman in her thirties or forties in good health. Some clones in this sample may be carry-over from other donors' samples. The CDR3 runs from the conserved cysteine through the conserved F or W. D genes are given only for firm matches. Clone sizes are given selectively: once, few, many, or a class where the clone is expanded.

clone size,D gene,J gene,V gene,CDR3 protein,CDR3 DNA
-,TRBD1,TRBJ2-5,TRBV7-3,CASSARQGSETQYF,TGTGCCAGCAGCGCCCGACAGGGGTCAGAGACCCAGTACTTC
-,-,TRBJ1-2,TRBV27,CASSLSRSYGYTF,TGTGCCAGCAGTTTATCGCGGAGCTATGGCTACACCTTC
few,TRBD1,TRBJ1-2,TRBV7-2,CASSPRQGGSYGYTF,TGTGCCAGCAGCCCCAGACAGGGGGGGTCCTATGGCTACACCTTC
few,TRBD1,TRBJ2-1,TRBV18,CASSPQGQGVNEQFF,TGTGCCAGCTCACCACAAGGACAGGGGGTCAATGAGCAGTTCTTC
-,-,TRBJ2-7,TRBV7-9,CASSPAGGRREQYF,TGTGCCAGCAGCCCTGCTGGGGGAAGACGCGAGCAGTACTTC
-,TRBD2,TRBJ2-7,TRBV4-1,CASSHSGGYEQYF,TGCGCCAGCAGCCACAGCGGGGGCTACGAGCAGTACTTC
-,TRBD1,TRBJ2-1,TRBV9,CASTRDGDSLYNEQFF,TGTGCCAGCACCCGCGACGGGGACAGCCTATACAATGAGCAGTTCTTC
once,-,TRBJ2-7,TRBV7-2,CASSLSAEQYF,TGTGCCAGCAGCCTATCAGCCGAGCAGTACTTC
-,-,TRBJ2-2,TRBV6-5,CASTLINTGELFF,TGTGCCAGCACCCTAATCAACACCGGGGAGCTGTTTTTT
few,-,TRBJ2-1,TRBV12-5,CASGLAGPNEQFF,TGTGCTAGTGGTTTGGCAGGGCCCAATGAGCAGTTCTTC
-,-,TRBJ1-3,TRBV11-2,CASSLASGPEGNTIYF,TGTGCCAGCAGCTTAGCGTCGGGACCCGAGGGTAACACCATATATTTT
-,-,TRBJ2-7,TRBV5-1,CASSGQFGVYEQYF,TGCGCCAGCAGCGGACAGTTCGGAGTCTACGAGCAGTACTTC
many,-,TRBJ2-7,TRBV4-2,CASSQDGQLTREQYF,TGTGCCAGCAGCCAAGACGGACAGTTAACTCGCGAGCAGTACTTC
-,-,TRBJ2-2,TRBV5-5,CASSLAAYANTGELFF,TGTGCCAGCAGCTTGGCGGCCTACGCGAACACCGGGGAGCTGTTTTTT
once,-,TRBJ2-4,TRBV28,CASSPMGLVNIQYF,TGTGCCAGCAGTCCTATGGGGCTGGTAAACATTCAGTACTTC
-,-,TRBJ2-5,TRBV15,CATSDEKDKGETQYF,TGTGCCACCAGCGACGAAAAGGACAAGGGGGAGACCCAGTACTTC
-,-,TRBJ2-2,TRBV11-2,CASSFGLGAAGELFF,TGTGCCAGCAGCTTCGGGTTAGGGGCGGCGGGGGAGCTGTTTTTT
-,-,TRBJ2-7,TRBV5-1,CASSFRDSYEQYF,TGCGCCAGCAGCTTTCGGGACTCCTACGAGCAGTACTTC
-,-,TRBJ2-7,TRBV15,CATSRAGTAAYEQYF,TGTGCCACCAGCAGAGCGGGGACGGCGGCCTACGAGCAGTACTTC
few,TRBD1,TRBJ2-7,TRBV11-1,CASGPGDRDIYEQYF,TGTGCCAGCGGTCCGGGGGACAGGGATATCTACGAGCAGTACTTC
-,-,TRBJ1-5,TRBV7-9,CASSFMDSNQPQHF,TGTGCCAGCAGCTTCATGGATAGCAATCAGCCCCAGCATTTT
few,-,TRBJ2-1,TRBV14,CASSQLSIDEQFF,TGTGCCAGCAGCCAGTTGTCGATCGATGAGCAGTTCTTC
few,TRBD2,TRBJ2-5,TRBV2,CASSGLAGDQETQYF,TGTGCCAGCAGCGGACTAGCGGGAGACCAAGAGACCCAGTACTTC
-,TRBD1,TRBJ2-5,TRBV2,CAMQSGTGQETQYF,TGTGCCATGCAGAGCGGGACAGGGCAAGAGACCCAGTACTTC
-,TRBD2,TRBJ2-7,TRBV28,CASSSPNSGSYEQYF,TGTGCCAGCAGTTCCCCTAATAGCGGGAGCTACGAGCAGTACTTC
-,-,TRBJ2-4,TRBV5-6,CASSLAGLAKNIQYF,TGTGCCAGCAGCTTGGCAGGGCTAGCCAAAAACATTCAGTACTTC
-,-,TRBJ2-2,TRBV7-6,CATTPDWTGELFF,TGTGCCACCACCCCGGACTGGACCGGGGAGCTGTTTTTT
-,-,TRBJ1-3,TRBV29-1,CSVGTGFSGNTIYF,TGCAGCGTAGGAACAGGGTTCTCTGGAAACACCATATATTTT
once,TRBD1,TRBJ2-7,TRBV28,CASSLTGTGIHEQYF,TGTGCCAGCAGTTTAACCGGGACAGGGATCCACGAGCAGTACTTC
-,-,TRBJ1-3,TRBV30,CAWSVGVWVENTIYF,TGTGCCTGGAGTGTGGGCGTCTGGGTGGAAAACACCATATATTTT
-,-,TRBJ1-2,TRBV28,CASSLSDSYGYTF,TGTGCCAGCAGTCTCTCTGACAGCTATGGCTACACCTTC
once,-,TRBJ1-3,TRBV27,CASSLSRSGNTIYF,TGTGCCAGCAGTTTATCGAGGTCTGGAAACACCATATATTTT
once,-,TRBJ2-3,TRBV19,CATSGRLSTDTQYF,TGTGCCACCTCAGGAAGACTAAGCACAGATACGCAGTATTTT
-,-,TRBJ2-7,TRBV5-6,CASSLLGFEQYF,TGTGCCAGCAGCTTGTTGGGGTTCGAGCAGTACTTC
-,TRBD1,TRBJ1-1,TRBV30,CAWRQRTGGSGTEAFF,TGTGCCTGGAGACAACGGACAGGGGGCTCGGGCACTGAAGCTTTCTTT
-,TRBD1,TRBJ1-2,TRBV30,CAWSTGGYGYTF,TGTGCCTGGAGTACAGGGGGCTATGGCTACACCTTC
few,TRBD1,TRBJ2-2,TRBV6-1,CASTRDRDTGELFF,TGTGCCAGCACGAGGGACAGGGACACCGGGGAGCTGTTTTTT
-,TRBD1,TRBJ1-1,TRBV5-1,CASSPQGGTEAFF,TGCGCCAGCAGTCCTCAGGGGGGGACTGAAGCTTTCTTT
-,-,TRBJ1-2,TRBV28,CASSLEGGGYTF,TGTGCCAGCAGTTTGGAGGGGGGAGGCTACACCTTC
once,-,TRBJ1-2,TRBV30,CAWSVPGAYGYTF,TGTGCCTGGAGTGTGCCAGGAGCCTATGGCTACACCTTC
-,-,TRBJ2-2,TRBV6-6,CASRSGTDTEELLF,TGTGCCAGCAGGTCAGGGACGGACACCGAGGAGCTGCTTTTT
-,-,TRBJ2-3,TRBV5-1,CASSLALASPQYF,TGCGCCAGCAGCTTGGCCTTAGCATCCCCGCAGTATTTT
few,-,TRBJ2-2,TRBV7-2,CASSRGGQIYTGELFF,TGTGCCAGCAGCCGAGGAGGACAGATTTACACCGGGGAGCTGTTTTTT
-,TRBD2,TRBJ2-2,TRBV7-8,CASSLGPGGVSGELFF,TGTGCCAGCAGCTTAGGTCCCGGGGGGGTATCCGGGGAGCTGTTTTTT
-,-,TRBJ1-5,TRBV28,CASSLPPLRSNQPQHF,TGTGCCAGCAGTCTCCCCCCACTTCGGAGCAATCAGCCCCAGCATTTT
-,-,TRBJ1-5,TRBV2,CASSFDRNNQPQHF,TGTGCCAGCAGCTTCGACAGGAACAATCAGCCCCAGCATTTT
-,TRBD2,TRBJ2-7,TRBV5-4,CASSSNSGRGYEQYF,TGTGCCAGCAGCTCGAATAGCGGGAGGGGGTACGAGCAGTACTTC
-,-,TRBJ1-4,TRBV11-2,CASSLERSGKLFF,TGTGCCAGCAGCTTGGAACGTTCGGGGAAACTGTTTTTT
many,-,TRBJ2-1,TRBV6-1,CASRDWNNEQFF,TGTGCCAGCAGGGATTGGAACAATGAGCAGTTCTTC
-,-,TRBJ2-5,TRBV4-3,CASSQSPVTTQNQETQYF,TGCGCCAGCAGCCAGAGCCCGGTAACAACACAGAACCAAGAGACCCAGTACTTC
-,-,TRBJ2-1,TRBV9,CASSTSQPNYNEQFF,TGTGCCAGCAGCACTAGCCAACCCAACTACAATGAGCAGTTCTTC
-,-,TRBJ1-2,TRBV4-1,CASSQDGDNPYGYTF,TGCGCCAGCAGCCAAGATGGGGACAACCCCTATGGCTACACCTTC
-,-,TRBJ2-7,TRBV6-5,CASSHGGPSYEQYF,TGTGCCAGCAGTCACGGCGGCCCCTCCTACGAGCAGTACTTC
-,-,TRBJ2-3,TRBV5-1,CASSLEGGGPDTQYF,TGCGCCAGCAGCTTGGAAGGGGGAGGGCCGGATACGCAGTATTTT
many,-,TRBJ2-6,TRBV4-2,CASSQDRGSGANVLTF,TGTGCCAGCAGCCAAGACAGGGGATCTGGGGCCAACGTCCTGACTTTC
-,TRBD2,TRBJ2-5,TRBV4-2,CASSQDRGRAGETQYF,TGTGCCAGCAGCCAAGACCGCGGGAGGGCCGGAGAGACCCAGTACTTC
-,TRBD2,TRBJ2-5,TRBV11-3,CASSPGGLGETQYF,TGTGCCAGCAGCCCTGGAGGACTAGGAGAGACCCAGTACTTC
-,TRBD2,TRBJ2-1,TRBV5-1,CASSSAGPYNEQFF,TGCGCCAGCAGCTCAGCGGGGCCTTACAATGAGCAGTTCTTC
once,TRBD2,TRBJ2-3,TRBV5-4,CASSLEGAGATDTQYF,TGTGCCAGCAGCTTGGAGGGCGCGGGAGCTACAGATACGCAGTATTTT